The 15 T cell receptor beta chains given below trace back to one sample, sequenced in a study of T-cell memory formation after mild COVID-19. Via MiXCR, TCRdb re-called the 5' RACE reads, giving one row per CDR3 protein. The sample carries fewer than 650,000 distinct CDR3 sequences, about 18% recorded once. Sequenced material: PBMCs or a T cell subset sorted from them (not recorded which). These receptor sequences come from an adult woman who had mild COVID-19 (a few samples of this study predate the infection). Cell type and time point are not known.

This rearrangement joins TRBV29-1 to TRBJ2-1; D is perhaps TRBD1 or TRBD2 (5 bases each). This CDR3 spans 14 amino acids. Trimming took off 3 bases at V and 7 bases at J, with 16 bases between the two ends. Germline V gives CDR1 SQVTM, CDR2 ANQGSEA. The CDR3 reads CSVEASGRQNEQFF. The CDR3 nucleotides read TGCAGCGTTGAGGCAAGCGGTCGACAGAATGAGCAGTTCTTC.

This clonotype came up a few times. The chain is built from TRBV18 and TRBJ2-1; 11 bases match TRBD2. Germline CDR1 is KGHSH and CDR2 is LQKENI. V lost 2 bases and J lost 4; bases outside the gene matches: 10. This CDR3 comprises 18 residues. DNA for the CDR3: TGTGCCAGCTCACCAACCCACCTCCTAGCGGGAGGTTACAATGAGCAGTTCTTC. Translating gives CASSPTHLLAGGYNEQFF.

This clonotype was observed a handful of times. The rearrangement uses TRBV30 and TRBJ1-3; D is undetermined. The germline V gene has CDR1 GTSNPN and CDR2 SVGIG (reference sequence). This CDR3 spans 17 amino acids. V was cut by 1 base and J by 0 bases, with 16 bases left in between. Written as DNA, the CDR3 is TGTGCCTGGAGTGCTGGAATCCGCACTGTCTCTGGAAACACCATATATTTT. Translated, it gives CAWSAGIRTVSGNTIYF. Variable domain in full (rest from reference TRBV30 and TRBJ1-3): SQTIHQWPATLVQPVGSPLSLECTVEGTSNPNLYWYRQAAGRGLQLLFYSVGIGQISSEVPQNLSASRPQDRQFILSSKKLLLSDSGFYLCAWSAGIRTVSGNTIYFGEGSWLTVV.

The table lists this clonotype with a few counts. The CDR3 region has the DNA TGTGCCAGTCTGACGGATGGAAACACCATATATTTT. Its protein is CASLTDGNTIYF. V usage is TRBV25-1 and J usage is TRBJ1-3; D unresolved. Germline V lookup: CDR1 MGHDK, CDR2 SYGVNS. V was clipped by 9 bases and J by 3 bases, with 9 bases between them. The length of the CDR3 is 12 residues.

V and J are TRBV11-3 and TRBJ2-3; D might be TRBD1 (5 bases). There are 16 residues in the CDR3. With 5 bases removed from V and 2 bases from J, the gap between germline ends came to 17 bases. Looked up from germline, CDR1 is SGHNT and CDR2 is YENEEA. The CDR3 DNA follows: TGTGCCAGCAGCCCAGGAGAAGGGGAAGTCACAGATACGCAGTATTTT. It codes for CASSPGEGEVTDTQYF.

V and J are TRBV6-2 or TRBV6-3 and TRBJ1-5; D is unclear. The CDR3 is 15 residues long. Germline V CDR1 and CDR2: MNHEY, SVGEGT. Trimming removed 6 bases at V and 9 bases at J, with 21 bases between. In DNA form, the CDR3 reads TGTGCCAGCAGCCCAGCCGGGCCCGCAAAGCGGCCCCAGCATTTT. Translating it yields CASSPAGPAKRPQHF.

The chain has TRBV6-1 and TRBJ1-2; perhaps TRBD1 as D (5 bases). This CDR3 region has 15 residues. The germline V gene encodes CDR1 MNHNS and CDR2 SASEGT. V lost 0 bases and J lost 3, with 11 bases in between. The CDR3 spells CASSEARDRDYGYTF. The CDR3 nucleotides read TGTGCCAGCAGTGAAGCCCGGGACCGAGACTATGGCTACACCTTC.

The V call is TRBV7-6, the J call TRBJ2-1; 8 positions agree with TRBD2. With V trimmed by 2 bases and J by 7 bases, 10 bases remained unmatched. CDR3 length equals 16 residues. Germline V lookup: CDR1 SGHVS, CDR2 FNYEAQ. This chain's CDR3 is CASSLSAGGVRNEQFF. The CDR3, as DNA: TGTGCCAGCAGCTTATCGGCGGGGGGCGTCAGGAATGAGCAGTTCTTC.

The chain has TRBV7-9 and TRBJ2-4; D gene uncertain. V shed 1 base and J shed 2 bases, with 12 bases lying between them. The CDR3 totals 16 residues. Germline CDR1 reads SEHNR; CDR2 reads FQNEAQ (reference sequence). As DNA, the CDR3 is TGTGCCAGCAGCTTAGAGGTACTTGGGTCCAAAAACATTCAGTACTTC. It translates to CASSLEVLGSKNIQYF.

The J gene is TRBJ2-3, the V gene TRBV20-1; 11 bases align to TRBD2. V shed 5 bases and J 0 bases; nucleotides not matched to a gene: 10. The CDR3 spans 17 residues. Germline CDR1 reads DFQATT; CDR2 reads SNEGSKA (reference sequence). As DNA, the CDR3 is TGCAGTGCTCCCACTAGCGGGGGAGGAGCTAGCACAGATACGCAGTATTTT. This codes for CSAPTSGGGASTDTQYF.

This clonotype was detected only a few times. V and J are TRBV2 and TRBJ2-7; tentative D call: TRBD2 (6 bases). The V gene's germline CDR1 is SNHLY and CDR2 FYNNEI. V was trimmed by 6 bases and J by 2 bases, leaving 17 bases between them. This CDR3 is 15 amino acids long. CDR3 bases: TGTGCCAGCAGGGCCCAGGGAGGAACAACCTACGAGCAGTACTTC. Translation: CASRAQGGTTYEQYF.

The V call is TRBV29-1, the J call TRBJ2-1; D tentatively fits TRBD1 or TRBD2 (5 bases each). The germline CDR1 and CDR2 sequences are SQVTM and ANQGSEA. Trimming left V 6 bases short and J 7 bases short, with 16 bases between. This CDR3 is 13 amino acids long. The CDR3: CSVRDQPYNEQFF. The CDR3 DNA follows: TGCAGCGTCCGGGACCAACCTTATAATGAGCAGTTCTTC.

This clonotype was found a few times. The chain has TRBV9 and TRBJ2-7, with 8 bases matching TRBD2. The CDR3 is 14 amino acids. Germline lookup yields CDR1 SGDLS and CDR2 YYNGEE. The trim removed 0 bases at V and 9 bases at J, leaving 8 bases unmatched. As DNA, the CDR3 is TGTGCCAGCAGCGTAGGTAATAAAGCGGGGGCGCAGTACTTC. It codes for CASSVGNKAGAQYF.

This clonotype occurred a few times. The V call is TRBV9, the J call TRBJ2-7; 7 positions agree with TRBD1. Germline CDR1 is SGDLS and CDR2 is YYNGEE. CDR3 length equals 14 residues. V shed 0 bases and J 11 bases; nucleotides not matched to a gene: 11. CDR3 coding DNA: TGTGCCAGCAGCGTAGCACCTTCCGGGACAGAAAAGTACTTC. Its protein product is CASSVAPSGTEKYF.

There are a few counts of this clonotype. J is TRBJ1-2 and V is TRBV20-1; D not certain. V was trimmed by 0 bases and J by 4 bases, leaving 15 bases between them. Germline assignment: CDR1 DFQATT and CDR2 SNEGSKA (reference sequence). This CDR3 region has 15 residues. CDR3 sequence reads: CSARENSPGGYGYTF. Here the CDR3 DNA reads TGCAGTGCTAGAGAAAACAGCCCAGGAGGCTATGGCTACACCTTC.